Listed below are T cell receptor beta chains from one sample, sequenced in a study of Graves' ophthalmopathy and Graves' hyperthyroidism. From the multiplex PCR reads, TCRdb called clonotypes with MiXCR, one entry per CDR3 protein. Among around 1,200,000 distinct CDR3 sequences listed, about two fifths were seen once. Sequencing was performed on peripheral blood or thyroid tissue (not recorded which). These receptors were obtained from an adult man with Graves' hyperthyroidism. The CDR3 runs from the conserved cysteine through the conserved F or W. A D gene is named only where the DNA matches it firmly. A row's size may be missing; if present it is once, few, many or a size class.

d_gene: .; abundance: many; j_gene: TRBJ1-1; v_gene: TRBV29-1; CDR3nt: TGCAGCGTTGTCATCAAGAACACTGAAGCTTTCTTT; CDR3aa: CSVVIKNTEAFF
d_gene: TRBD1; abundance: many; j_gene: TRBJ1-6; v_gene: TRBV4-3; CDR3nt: TGCGCCAGCAGCCAAGATTGGGGACAGGGAGATTCACCCCTCCACTTT; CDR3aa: CASSQDWGQGDSPLHF
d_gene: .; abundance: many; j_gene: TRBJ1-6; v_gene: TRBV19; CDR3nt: TGTGCCAGCGGGGGACGGAGCTCCTATAATTCACCCCTCCACTTT; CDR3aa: CASGGRSSYNSPLHF
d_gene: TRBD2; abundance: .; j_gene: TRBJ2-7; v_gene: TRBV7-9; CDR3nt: TGTGCCAGCAGAGGTGCCACCGGGACTAGCCACGAGCAGTACTTC; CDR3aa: CASRGATGTSHEQYF
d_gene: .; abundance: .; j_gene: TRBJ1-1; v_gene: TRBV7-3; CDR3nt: TGTGCCAGCAGCCCCTTTGGAGGGAGAAATGCGAACACTGAAGCTTTCTTT; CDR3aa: CASSPFGGRNANTEAFF
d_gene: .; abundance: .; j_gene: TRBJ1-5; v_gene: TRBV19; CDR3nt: TGTGCCAGTAGTATCCCCCAGTTTTATCAGCCCCAGCATTTT; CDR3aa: CASSIPQFYQPQHF
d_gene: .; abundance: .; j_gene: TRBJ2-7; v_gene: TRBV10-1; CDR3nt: TGCGCCAGCAGCCCCCAGGGGCAGCCCTCCTACGAGCAGTACTTC; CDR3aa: CASSPQGQPSYEQYF
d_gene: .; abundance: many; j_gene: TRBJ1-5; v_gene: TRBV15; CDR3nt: TGTGCCACCAGCAGTTCTGATAGTAGCAATCAGCCCCAGCATTTT; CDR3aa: CATSSSDSSNQPQHF
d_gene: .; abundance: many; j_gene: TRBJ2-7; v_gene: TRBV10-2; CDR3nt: TGCGCCAGCAGTGAGTCGTTGGGGCAAACCTACGAGCAGTACTTC; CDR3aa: CASSESLGQTYEQYF
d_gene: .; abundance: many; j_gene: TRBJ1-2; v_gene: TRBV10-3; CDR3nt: TGTGCCATACAGAAATTAGACTATGGCTACACCTTC; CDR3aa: CAIQKLDYGYTF
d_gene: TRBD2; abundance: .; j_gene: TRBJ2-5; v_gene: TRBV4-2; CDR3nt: TGTGCCAGCAGCCATCTGACTAGCGGGGCAGAGACCCAGTACTTC; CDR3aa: CASSHLTSGAETQYF
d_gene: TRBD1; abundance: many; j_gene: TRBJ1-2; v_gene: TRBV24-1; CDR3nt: TGTGCCACCAGTGACCCGGGACAGGGTATACGCTACACCTTC; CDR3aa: CATSDPGQGIRYTF
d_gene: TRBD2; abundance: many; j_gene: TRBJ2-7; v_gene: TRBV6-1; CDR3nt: TGTGCCAGCAGTGGACTAGCGGGGGAAGGCGAGCAGTACTTC; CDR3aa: CASSGLAGEGEQYF
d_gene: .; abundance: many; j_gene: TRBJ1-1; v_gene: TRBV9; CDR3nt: TGTGCCAGCAGCGCCGGGGGAAATGAAGCTTTCTTT; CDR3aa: CASSAGGNEAFF
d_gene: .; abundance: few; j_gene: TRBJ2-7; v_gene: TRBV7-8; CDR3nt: TGTGCCAGCAGCACTCGACAGGCCGGGGAGCAGTACTTC; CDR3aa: CASSTRQAGEQYF
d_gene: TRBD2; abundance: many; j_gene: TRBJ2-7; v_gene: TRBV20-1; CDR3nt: TGCAGTGCCTCTTCCGGGACTAGCGGGGGATACGAGCAGTACTTC; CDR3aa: CSASSGTSGGYEQYF
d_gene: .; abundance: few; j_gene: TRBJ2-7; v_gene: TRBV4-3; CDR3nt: TGCGCCAGCAGCAATGGCCACGGGAGCTACGAGCAGTACTTC; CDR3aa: CASSNGHGSYEQYF
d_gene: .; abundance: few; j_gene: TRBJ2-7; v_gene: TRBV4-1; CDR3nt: TGCGCCAGCAGCCAGGTCATTACAAACGAGCAGTACTTC; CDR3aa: CASSQVITNEQYF
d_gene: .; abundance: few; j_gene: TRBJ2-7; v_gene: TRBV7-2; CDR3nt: TGTGCCAGCAGCCCAGGGGGGATTACCGGCTACGAGCAGTACTTC; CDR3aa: CASSPGGITGYEQYF
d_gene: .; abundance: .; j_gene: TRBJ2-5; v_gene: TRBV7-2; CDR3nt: TGTGCCAGCAGCTCCCACCGCGGGGAGACCCAGTACTTC; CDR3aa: CASSSHRGETQYF
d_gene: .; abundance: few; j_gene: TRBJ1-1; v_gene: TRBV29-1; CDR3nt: TGCAGCGTTGAGGCCGGGGAAGCGAACACTGAAGCTTTCTTT; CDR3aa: CSVEAGEANTEAFF
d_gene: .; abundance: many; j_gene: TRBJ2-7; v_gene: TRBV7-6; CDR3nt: TGTGCCAGCAGCTTATTGGAGCCACCCTACGAGCAGTACTTC; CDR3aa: CASSLLEPPYEQYF
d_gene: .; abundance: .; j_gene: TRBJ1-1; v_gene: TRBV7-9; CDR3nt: TGTGCCAGCAGCCACCCCCGGGATCTTAACACTGAAGCTTTCTTT; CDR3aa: CASSHPRDLNTEAFF
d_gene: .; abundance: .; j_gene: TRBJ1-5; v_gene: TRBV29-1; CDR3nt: TGCAGCGTCAGGGGAGTTAGAAATCAGCCCCAGCATTTT; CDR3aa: CSVRGVRNQPQHF
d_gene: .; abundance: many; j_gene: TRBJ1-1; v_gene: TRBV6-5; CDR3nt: TGTGCCAGCAGAACGCCGGGTTCCCAGAACACTGAAGCTTTCTTT; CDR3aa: CASRTPGSQNTEAFF
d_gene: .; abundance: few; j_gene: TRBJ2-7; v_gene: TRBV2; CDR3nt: TGTGCCAGCATTGAGGGTACAGGGAGAGGGGCCTACGAGCAGTACTTC; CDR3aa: CASIEGTGRGAYEQYF
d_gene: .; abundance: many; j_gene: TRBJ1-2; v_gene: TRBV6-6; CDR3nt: TGTGCCAGCAGTTACTCAATCTCCAGTTATGGCTACACCTTC; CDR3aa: CASSYSISSYGYTF
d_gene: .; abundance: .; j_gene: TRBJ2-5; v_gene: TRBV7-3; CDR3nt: TGTGCCAGCAGCTCGGGGAGGCGGGGGTACTTC; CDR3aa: CASSSGRRGYF
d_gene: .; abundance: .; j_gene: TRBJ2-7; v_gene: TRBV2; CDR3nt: TGTGCCAGCAGTGTCTGGGCGGGGAACGAGCAGTACTTC; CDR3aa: CASSVWAGNEQYF
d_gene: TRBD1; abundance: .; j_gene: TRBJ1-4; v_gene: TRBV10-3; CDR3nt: TGTGCCATCAGTGGACAGGGAGGCCTCGGTGAAAAACTGTTTTTT; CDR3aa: CAISGQGGLGEKLFF
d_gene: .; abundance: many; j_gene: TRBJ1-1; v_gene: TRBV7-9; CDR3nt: TGTGCCAGCAGTCAACAGGGCCCCACTGAAGCTTTCTTT; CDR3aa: CASSQQGPTEAFF
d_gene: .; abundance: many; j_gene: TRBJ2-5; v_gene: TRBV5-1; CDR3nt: TGCGCCAGCAGCTTGGGGACATCTCCCGAGACCCAGTACTTC; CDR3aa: CASSLGTSPETQYF
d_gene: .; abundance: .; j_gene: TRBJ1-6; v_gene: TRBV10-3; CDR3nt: TGTGCCAGCAGTTTAGGAGCAGAGCATTCACCCCTCCACTTT; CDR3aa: CASSLGAEHSPLHF
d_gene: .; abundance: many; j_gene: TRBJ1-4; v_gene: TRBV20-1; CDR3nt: TGCAGTGCTGAAAAGTCGACAGGTCGTAATGAAAAACTGTTTTTT; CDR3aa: CSAEKSTGRNEKLFF
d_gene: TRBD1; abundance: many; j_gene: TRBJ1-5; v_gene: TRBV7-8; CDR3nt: TGTGCCAGCAGCCCTGACTACAGGGGGCGCGGAGGGGCTACTGATCAGCCCCAGCATTTT; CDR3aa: CASSPDYRGRGGATDQPQHF
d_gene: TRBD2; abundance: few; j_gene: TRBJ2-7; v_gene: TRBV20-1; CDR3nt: TGCAGTGCTCCCCCCGGGACTAGTAACTACGAGCAGTACTTC; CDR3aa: CSAPPGTSNYEQYF
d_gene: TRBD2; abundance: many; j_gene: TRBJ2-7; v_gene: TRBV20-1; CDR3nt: TGCAGTGCTAGAGATCCGAGGGCTAGCGGGAATGGCGGATACGAGCAGTACTTC; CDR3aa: CSARDPRASGNGGYEQYF
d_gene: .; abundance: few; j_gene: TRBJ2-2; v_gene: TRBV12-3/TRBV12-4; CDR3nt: TGTGCCAGCAGTTTTATAGGGCCCAGCGGGGAGCTGTTTTTT; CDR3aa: CASSFIGPSGELFF
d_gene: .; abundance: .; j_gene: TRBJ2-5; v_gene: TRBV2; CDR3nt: TGTGCCAGCAGTGGGGCGGTTTGGGATACGCAGTACTTC; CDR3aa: CASSGAVWDTQYF
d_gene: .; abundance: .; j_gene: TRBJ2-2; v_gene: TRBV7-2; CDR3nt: TGTGCCAGCAGCTTAGGGCCAGCGGTGAACACCGGGGAGCTGTTTTTT; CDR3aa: CASSLGPAVNTGELFF
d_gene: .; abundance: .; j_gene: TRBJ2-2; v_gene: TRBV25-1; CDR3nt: TGTGCCAGCAGTGAAGGCGGGCCATTTTCCGGGGAGCTGTTTTTT; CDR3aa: CASSEGGPFSGELFF
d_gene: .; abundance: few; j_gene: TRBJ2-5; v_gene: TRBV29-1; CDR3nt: TGCAGCGTTGAACGAGGGGTCGGGTTGGAGACCCAGTACTTC; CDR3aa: CSVERGVGLETQYF
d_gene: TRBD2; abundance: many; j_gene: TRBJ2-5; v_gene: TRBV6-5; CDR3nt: TGTGCCAGCAGTGTAGCGGGAACACCCGGAGAGACCCAGTACTTC; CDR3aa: CASSVAGTPGETQYF
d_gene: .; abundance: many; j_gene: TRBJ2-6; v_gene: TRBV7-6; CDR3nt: TGTGCCAGCAGCCCCTCGGGGGCATCTGGGGCCAACGTCCTGACTTTC; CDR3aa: CASSPSGASGANVLTF
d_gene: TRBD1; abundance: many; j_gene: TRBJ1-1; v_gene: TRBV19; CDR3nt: TGTGCCAGTAATCCCGGGACAGGGAGAACTGAAGCTTTCTTT; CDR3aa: CASNPGTGRTEAFF
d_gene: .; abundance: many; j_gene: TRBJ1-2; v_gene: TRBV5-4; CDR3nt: TGTGCCAGCAGCTATGGGGGCCAGGATGGCTACACCTTC; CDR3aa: CASSYGGQDGYTF
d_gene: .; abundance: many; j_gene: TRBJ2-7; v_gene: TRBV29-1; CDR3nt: TGCAGCGTTGAGGCAGGTCATCCATCCTACGAGCAGTACTTC; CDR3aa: CSVEAGHPSYEQYF
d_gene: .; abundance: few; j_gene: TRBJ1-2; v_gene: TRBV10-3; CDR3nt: TGTGCCATCACCGACTCCGGACAGTCCGCCTATGGCTACACCTTC; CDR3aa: CAITDSGQSAYGYTF
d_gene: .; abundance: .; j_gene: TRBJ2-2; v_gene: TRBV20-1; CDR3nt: TGCAGTGCTGCCGGGACTCCGAACACCGGGGAGCTGTTTTTT; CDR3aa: CSAAGTPNTGELFF
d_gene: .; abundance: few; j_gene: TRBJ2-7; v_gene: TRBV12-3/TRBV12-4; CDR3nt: TGTGCCAGCAAACCGGGACTTAAATCCTACGAGCAGTACTTC; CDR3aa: CASKPGLKSYEQYF
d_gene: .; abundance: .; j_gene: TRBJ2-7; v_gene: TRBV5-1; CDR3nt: TGCGCCAGCGGCCCAGGGCCCGGCGAGCAGTACTTC; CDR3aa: CASGPGPGEQYF
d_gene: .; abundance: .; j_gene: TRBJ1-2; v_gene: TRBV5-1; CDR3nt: TGCGCCAGCAGCATGGGAAACTATGGCTACACCTTC; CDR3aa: CASSMGNYGYTF
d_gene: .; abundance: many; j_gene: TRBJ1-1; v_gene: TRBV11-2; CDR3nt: TGTGCCAGCAGCTTAGATGGGGGGCCCGAGTATGAAGCTTTCTTT; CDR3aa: CASSLDGGPEYEAFF
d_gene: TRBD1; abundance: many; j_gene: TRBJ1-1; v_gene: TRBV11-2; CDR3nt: TGTGCCAGCAGCTTTTCCCCCCGGACAGGGGTGAACACTGAAGCTTTCTTT; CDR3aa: CASSFSPRTGVNTEAFF
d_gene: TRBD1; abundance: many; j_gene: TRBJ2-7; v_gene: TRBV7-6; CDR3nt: TGTGCCAGCAGTTGGGGGACAGGGGACTACGAGCAGTACTTC; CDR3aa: CASSWGTGDYEQYF
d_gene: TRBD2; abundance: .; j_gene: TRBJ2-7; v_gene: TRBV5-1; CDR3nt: TGCGCCAGCAGCTCAGTCACTCAGCGGGGGGGCCTAGGCGAGCAGTACTTC; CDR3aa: CASSSVTQRGGLGEQYF
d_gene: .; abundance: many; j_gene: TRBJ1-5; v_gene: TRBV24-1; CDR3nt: TGTGCCACCAGTGACCCCATGGGGGCCCAGCATTTT; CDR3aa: CATSDPMGAQHF
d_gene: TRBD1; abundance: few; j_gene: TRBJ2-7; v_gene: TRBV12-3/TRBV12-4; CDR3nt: TGTGCCAGCAGTCCCCAACCCGGGACAGCCTACGAGCAGTACTTC; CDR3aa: CASSPQPGTAYEQYF
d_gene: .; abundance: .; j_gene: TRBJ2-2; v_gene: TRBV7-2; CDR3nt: TGTGCCAGCAGCTTAACTCGGACCACCGGGGAGCTGTTTTTT; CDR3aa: CASSLTRTTGELFF